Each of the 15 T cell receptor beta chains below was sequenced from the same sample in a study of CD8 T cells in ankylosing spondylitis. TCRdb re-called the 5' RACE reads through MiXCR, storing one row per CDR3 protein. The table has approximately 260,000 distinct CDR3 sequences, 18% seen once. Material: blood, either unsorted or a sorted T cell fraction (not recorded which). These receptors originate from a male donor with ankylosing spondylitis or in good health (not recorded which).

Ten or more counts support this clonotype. CDR3 loop: CSASGLDTGELFF. Written as DNA, the CDR3 is TGCAGCGCGTCGGGACTAGACACCGGGGAGCTGTTTTTT. V usage is TRBV29-1 and J usage is TRBJ2-2; TRBD2 matches 8 bases. The CDR3 length is 13 residues. V lost 7 bases and J lost 3; bases outside the gene matches: 4. From germline, CDR1 is SQVTM and CDR2 ANQGSEA.

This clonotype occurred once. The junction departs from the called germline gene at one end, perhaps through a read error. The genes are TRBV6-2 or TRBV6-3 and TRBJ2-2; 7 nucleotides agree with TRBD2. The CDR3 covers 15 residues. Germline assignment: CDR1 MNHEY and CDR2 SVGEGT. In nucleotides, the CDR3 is TGTGCCGGCAGTTGGGAGGGGTTGAACACCGGGGAGCTGTTTTTT. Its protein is CAGSWEGLNTGELFF.

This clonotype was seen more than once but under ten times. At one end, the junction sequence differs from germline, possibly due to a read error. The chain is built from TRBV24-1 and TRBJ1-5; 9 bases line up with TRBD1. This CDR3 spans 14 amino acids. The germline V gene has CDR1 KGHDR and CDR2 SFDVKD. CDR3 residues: CATGDTGGDQPQHF. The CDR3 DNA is TGTGCCACCGGTGATACAGGGGGCGATCAGCCCCAGCATTTT.

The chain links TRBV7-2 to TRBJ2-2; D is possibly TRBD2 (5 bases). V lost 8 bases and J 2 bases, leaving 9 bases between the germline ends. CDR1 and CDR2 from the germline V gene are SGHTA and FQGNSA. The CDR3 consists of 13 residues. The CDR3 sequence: CASPRVNTGELFF. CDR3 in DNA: TGTGCCAGCCCGCGGGTTAACACCGGGGAGCTGTTTTTT.

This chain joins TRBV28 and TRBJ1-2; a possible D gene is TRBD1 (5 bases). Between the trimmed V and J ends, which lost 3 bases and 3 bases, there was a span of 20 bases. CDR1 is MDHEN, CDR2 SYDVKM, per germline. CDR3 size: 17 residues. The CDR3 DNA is TGTGCCAGCAGTTTGGAGGGTTTCGTTATGGGGCACTATGGCTACACCTTC. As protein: CASSLEGFVMGHYGYTF.

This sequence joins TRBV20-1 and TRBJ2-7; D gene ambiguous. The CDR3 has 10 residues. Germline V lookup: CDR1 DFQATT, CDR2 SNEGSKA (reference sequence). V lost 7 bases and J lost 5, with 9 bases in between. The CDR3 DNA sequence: TGCAGTGGGGGATTAGACGAGCAGTACTTC. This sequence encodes CSGGLDEQYF.

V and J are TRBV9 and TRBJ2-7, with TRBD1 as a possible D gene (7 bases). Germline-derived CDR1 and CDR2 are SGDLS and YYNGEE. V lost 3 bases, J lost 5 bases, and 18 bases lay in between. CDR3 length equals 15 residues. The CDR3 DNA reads TGTGCCAGCAGCGCCCAGGGGGACGGACTAAACGAGCAGTACTTC. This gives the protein CASSAQGDGLNEQYF.

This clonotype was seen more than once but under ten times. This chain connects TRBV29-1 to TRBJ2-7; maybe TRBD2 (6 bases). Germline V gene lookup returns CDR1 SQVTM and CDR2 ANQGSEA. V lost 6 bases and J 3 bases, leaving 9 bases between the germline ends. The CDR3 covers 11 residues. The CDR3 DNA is TGCAGCGTCGGGAGCCACTACGAGCAGTACTTC. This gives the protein CSVGSHYEQYF.

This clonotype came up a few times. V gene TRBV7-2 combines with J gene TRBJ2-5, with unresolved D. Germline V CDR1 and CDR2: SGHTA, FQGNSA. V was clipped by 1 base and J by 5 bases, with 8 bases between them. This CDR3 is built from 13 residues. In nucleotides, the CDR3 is TGTGCCAGCAGCTTAGATTTGCGGGAGACCCAGTACTTC. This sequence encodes CASSLDLRETQYF.

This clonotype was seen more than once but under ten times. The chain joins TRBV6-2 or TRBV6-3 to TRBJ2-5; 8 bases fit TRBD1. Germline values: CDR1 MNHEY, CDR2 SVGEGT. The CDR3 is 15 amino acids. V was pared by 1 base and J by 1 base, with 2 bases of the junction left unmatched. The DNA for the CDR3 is TGTGCCAGCAGTTACTGGGACAGGAGCCAAGAGACCCAGTACTTC. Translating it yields CASSYWDRSQETQYF.

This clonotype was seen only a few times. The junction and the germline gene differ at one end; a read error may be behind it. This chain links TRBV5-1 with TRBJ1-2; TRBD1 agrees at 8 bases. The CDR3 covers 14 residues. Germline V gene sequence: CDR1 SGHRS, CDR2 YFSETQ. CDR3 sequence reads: CASSSETGQGLERF. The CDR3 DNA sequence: TGCGCCAGCAGCTCGGAAACTGGACAGGGCCTCGAACGATTC.

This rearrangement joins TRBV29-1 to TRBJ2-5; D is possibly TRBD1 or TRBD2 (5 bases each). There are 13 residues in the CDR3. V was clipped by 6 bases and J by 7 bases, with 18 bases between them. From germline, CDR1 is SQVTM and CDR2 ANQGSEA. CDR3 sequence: CSVPPGATGTQYF. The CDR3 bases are TGCAGCGTCCCCCCCGGGGCTACGGGGACCCAGTACTTC.

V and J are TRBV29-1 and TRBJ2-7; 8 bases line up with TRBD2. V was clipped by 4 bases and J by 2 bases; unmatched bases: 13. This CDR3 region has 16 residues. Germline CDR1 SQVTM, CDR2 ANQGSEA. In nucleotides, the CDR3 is TGCAGCGTTGCCTCAGCGGGGGACCGGCTACCCTACGAGCAGTACTTC. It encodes CSVASAGDRLPYEQYF.

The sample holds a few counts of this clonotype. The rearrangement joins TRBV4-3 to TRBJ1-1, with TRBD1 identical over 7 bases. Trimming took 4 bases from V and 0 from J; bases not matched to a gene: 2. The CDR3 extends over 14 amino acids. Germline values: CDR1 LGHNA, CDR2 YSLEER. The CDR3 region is CASSPGQLNTEAFF. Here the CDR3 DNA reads TGCGCCAGCAGCCCGGGACAGCTGAACACTGAAGCTTTCTTT.

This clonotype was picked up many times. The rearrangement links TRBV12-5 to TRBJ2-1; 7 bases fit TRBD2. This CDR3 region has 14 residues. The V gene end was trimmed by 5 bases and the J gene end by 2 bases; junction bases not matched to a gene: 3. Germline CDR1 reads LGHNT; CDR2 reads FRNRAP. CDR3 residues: CASGRAGPYNEQFF. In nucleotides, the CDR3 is TGTGCTAGTGGTAGAGCGGGACCCTACAATGAGCAGTTCTTC.